This entry is about one T cell receptor beta chain. The sample is drawn from a study of shared clonotypes between healthy human individuals. TCRdb's copy holds only in-frame clones and misses some; the assay was immunoSEQ multiplex PCR. The data contain 1 million to 1.2 million clones, 60% to 80% of them singletons. V lost 2 bases and J 4 bases, leaving 11 bases between the germline ends. Germline CDR1 reads SGHAT; CDR2 reads FQDESV (reference sequence). CDR3 length: 14 amino acids. This clonotype originated in a man aged 18 to 29 in good health. Some clones in this sample may be carry-over from other donors' samples. Input material: memory CD4+ T cells from PBMCs. The subset here: CD45RA-negative fraction. The rearrangement links TRBV11-1 to TRBJ1-2, with unresolved D. The CDR3 DNA follows: TGTGCCAGCAGCTTACGTACGGCAGGCTATGGCTACACCTTC. It translates to CASSLRTAGYGYTF.